This T cell receptor (beta chain) was captured by sequencing in a study of T-cell memory formation after mild COVID-19. Across the whole study: There were largely donor-specific TCR clusters. Study-level points and caveats: CD4+ clones that contracted lay mainly in CM and EM; CD8+ ones lay in EMRA. CD4/CD8 balance held among clones contracting day 15 to 85, and later expanders leaned CD4+. Prior to infection, memory already included some responding clones, suggesting cross-reactive memory joined.

CDR1 is DFQATT, CDR2 SNEGSKA, per germline (reference sequence). The CDR3 runs to 13 residues. Trimming stripped 4 bases from V and 5 bases from J, with 14 bases between. Remarks on this clonotype: The target antigen is unknown.

One entry per CDR3 protein results from TCRdb running MiXCR on the 5' RACE reads. Of under 450,000 distinct CDR3 sequences listed, 20% to 25% are singletons. The sequenced material came from PBMCs or a T cell subset sorted from them (not recorded which). The chain joins TRBV20-1 to TRBJ1-2; D is unresolved. This TCR came from an adult woman who had mild COVID-19 (a few samples of this study predate the infection). Cell type and time point are not known. The DNA for the CDR3 is TGCAGTGCTACCGCCCGAGAAGAGTATGGCTACACCTTC. As protein: CSATAREEYGYTF.